The rows below give T cell receptor beta chains drawn from one sample of a study of cytomegalovirus exposure and HLA in healthy donors. The method was immunoSEQ multiplex PCR; TCRdb's version includes in-frame clones alone and lacks a portion of them. In the table there are about 120,000 clones, 74% of which are singletons. Sequenced material: PBMCs. The receptors were gathered from a woman aged 50 to 60 in good health and CMV-seropositive. CDR3s include the opening cysteine and the closing phenylalanine or tryptophan. Fields, in order: J gene, D gene, clone size, V gene, CDR3 DNA, CDR3 protein. A D gene is named only where the DNA matches it firmly. The listing skips clone size in some rows; elsewhere it reads once, few, many or a size class.

j_call: TRBJ2-7
d_call: -
clone_size: -
v_call: TRBV7-7
cdr3_nt: TGTGCCAGCAGCTTAGGTGGCAACTACGAGCAGTACTTC
cdr3_aa: CASSLGGNYEQYF

j_call: TRBJ1-1
d_call: TRBD1
clone_size: -
v_call: TRBV6-5
cdr3_nt: TGTGCCAGCAGCCAACAGGGGGTTAACACTGAAGCTTTCTTT
cdr3_aa: CASSQQGVNTEAFF

j_call: TRBJ1-1
d_call: TRBD1
clone_size: -
v_call: TRBV7-2
cdr3_nt: TGTGCCAGCAGCCTGGGGACAGGTCAGGTAGCTTTCTTT
cdr3_aa: CASSLGTGQVAFF

j_call: TRBJ2-3
d_call: -
clone_size: few
v_call: TRBV7-3
cdr3_nt: TGTGCCAGCAGCTCCGAGGCGCAGGGTACGCAGTATTTT
cdr3_aa: CASSSEAQGTQYF

j_call: TRBJ1-2
d_call: -
clone_size: once
v_call: TRBV7-8
cdr3_nt: TGTGCCAGCAGCTTAGGGGGAGGGGATAACTATGGCTACACCTTC
cdr3_aa: CASSLGGGDNYGYTF

j_call: TRBJ2-7
d_call: TRBD1
clone_size: -
v_call: TRBV6-6
cdr3_nt: TGTGCCAGCCGGCCAAATAGACAGGGGGTCTACGAGCAGTACTTC
cdr3_aa: CASRPNRQGVYEQYF

j_call: TRBJ1-4
d_call: -
clone_size: -
v_call: TRBV27
cdr3_nt: TGTGCCAGCAGTCTCAGGCGCGGGCGGCTTACAACTAATGAAAAACTGTTTTTT
cdr3_aa: CASSLRRGRLTTNEKLFF

j_call: TRBJ1-1
d_call: -
clone_size: once
v_call: TRBV27
cdr3_nt: TGTGCCAGCAGTTCCCCGACTCTGGGGCAGAACACTGAAGCTTTCTTT
cdr3_aa: CASSSPTLGQNTEAFF

j_call: TRBJ2-3
d_call: TRBD2
clone_size: -
v_call: TRBV5-1
cdr3_nt: TGCGCCAGCAGCGGACTAGCTGGGAGCACAGATACGCAGTATTTT
cdr3_aa: CASSGLAGSTDTQYF

j_call: TRBJ2-3
d_call: -
clone_size: -
v_call: TRBV9
cdr3_nt: TGTGCCAGCAGCCCCCTGGAGACAGATACGCAGTATTTT
cdr3_aa: CASSPLETDTQYF

j_call: TRBJ1-1
d_call: -
clone_size: -
v_call: TRBV6-5
cdr3_nt: TGTGCCAGCAGTTACTCGATGTACAGGGTGAACACTGAAGCTTTCTTT
cdr3_aa: CASSYSMYRVNTEAFF

j_call: TRBJ1-5
d_call: TRBD1
clone_size: -
v_call: TRBV2
cdr3_nt: TGTGCCAGCAGTGGGAGACAGGGGAGTCAGCCCCAGCATTTT
cdr3_aa: CASSGRQGSQPQHF

j_call: TRBJ1-5
d_call: TRBD1
clone_size: -
v_call: TRBV27
cdr3_nt: TGTGCCAGCAGCCCCAGTGGGACAGTCAGTCAGCCCCAGCATTTT
cdr3_aa: CASSPSGTVSQPQHF